Shown below are 15 T cell receptor beta chains from a single sample sequenced in a study of molecular identifiers for immune sequencing clone quantification. TCRdb re-called the PCR reads with MiXCR, one entry per CDR3 protein. The table has about 70,000 distinct CDR3 sequences, around a sixth seen once. The specimen was naive CD8+ T cells from blood, with Jurkat cell RNA spiked in. Subset indicated: FACS-sorted CD8+CD4-CCR7+CD45RA+ naive T cells. The receptors were gathered from a human donor in good health. Some libraries in this study had Jurkat cell RNA spiked in.

The table lists this clonotype with many counts. The CDR3 sequence is CASSYPPLGLASFF. CDR3 DNA sequence: TGTGCCAGCAGTTACCCCCCTTTAGGACTAGCTTCGTTCTTC. V and J are TRBV6-2 or TRBV6-3 and TRBJ2-1, with 8 positions matching TRBD2. The CDR3 is 14 residues long. V dropped 2 bases and J dropped 15; count of bases not matched to a gene: 12. CDR1 and CDR2 from the germline V gene are MNHEY and SVGEGT.

The rearrangement joins TRBV20-1 to TRBJ2-5; 11 positions match TRBD2. Germline CDR1 is DFQATT and CDR2 is SNEGSKA (reference sequence). J gave up 9 bases and V 3 bases, and 12 bases lay outside the gene matches. The CDR3 extends over 15 amino acids. CDR3 in amino acids: CSASLSGRAGEAQYF. CDR3 nucleotide sequence: TGCAGTGCTAGCCTTAGCGGGAGGGCCGGGGAGGCCCAGTACTTC.

In its sample, this clonotype was seen many times. The chain combines TRBV29-1 with TRBJ2-2, with TRBD2 as a possible D gene (5 bases). Germline V gives CDR1 SQVTM, CDR2 ANQGSEA. V lost 5 bases to trimming and J lost 6 bases, with 16 bases between them. The CDR3 runs to 14 residues. CDR3 loop: CSVRRTEAAGELFF. CDR3 coding DNA: TGCAGCGTTAGACGGACCGAAGCGGCCGGGGAGCTGTTTTTT.

This clonotype was observed many times. V and J are TRBV2 and TRBJ2-3; TRBD2 agrees at 12 bases. Germline lookup yields CDR1 SNHLY and CDR2 FYNNEI. The junction had 3 bases not matched to a gene; V was cut back by 7 bases and J by 4 bases. The CDR3 has 14 residues. Here the CDR3 DNA reads TGTGCCAGCAAGACTAGCGGGGGTTCAGATACGCAGTATTTT. It is translated as CASKTSGGSDTQYF.

A remark on this clonotype: A much larger clonotype is one base distant, so this may be a read error. V and J are TRBV30 and TRBJ1-4; D unclear. V lost 5 bases and J lost 0, with 7 bases in between. CDR3 length: 13 residues. Germline CDR1 GTSNPN, CDR2 SVGIG (reference sequence). The CDR3: CAWGLATNEKLFF. DNA of the CDR3: TGTGCCTGGGGTCTTGCAACTAATGAAAAACTGTTTTTT.

As for this clonotype: With a much larger clone just one base away, this may be a read error. Likely a read error: the CDR3 ends without its conserved phenylalanine or tryptophan. The V call is TRBV20-1, the J call TRBJ2-7; D might be TRBD1 (5 bases). The germline CDR1 and CDR2 sequences are DFQATT and SNEGSKA (reference sequence). Trimming removed 2 bases from V and 3 bases from J, with 8 bases in between. This CDR3 region has 12 residues. For the CDR3, the DNA is TGCAGTGCTAGATGGCAGGGCTACGAGCAGTACCTC. This gives the protein CSARWQGYEQYL.

This clonotype was detected many times. Here the CDR3 DNA reads TGTGCCAGCAGTTATTCCTTGGGGAGGGCGACCTACGAGCAGTACTTC. Its translation: CASSYSLGRATYEQYF. The V call is TRBV27, the J call TRBJ2-7, with 7 nucleotides matching TRBD2. CDR1 MNHEY and CDR2 SMNVEV come from the germline V gene (reference sequence). The CDR3 covers 16 residues. Trimming took 4 bases from V and 2 from J; bases not matched to a gene: 11.

This clonotype was recorded at least ten times. The chain couples TRBV19 to TRBJ1-1; perhaps TRBD1 as D (6 bases). CDR3 length: 15 residues. Germline CDR1 LNHDA, CDR2 SQIVND (reference sequence). V lost 3 bases and J lost 5, with 16 bases in between. CDR3 loop: CASSILSTGHTEAFF. In DNA, the CDR3 is TGTGCCAGTAGTATCCTCTCCACAGGGCATACTGAAGCTTTCTTT.

This clonotype was detected ten times or more. The V and J genes are TRBV5-4 and TRBJ1-1; 8 positions agree with TRBD1. V lost 4 bases and J lost 0; bases outside the gene matches: 5. Germline CDR1 SGHNT, CDR2 YYREEE (reference sequence). The CDR3 spans 15 residues. Here the CDR3 reads CASSPRTGLNTEAFF. CDR3 DNA sequence: TGTGCCAGCAGCCCCCGGACAGGGTTGAACACTGAAGCTTTCTTT.

This clonotype was counted a few times. V is TRBV15 and J is TRBJ2-4; weak D call: TRBD2 (5 bases). This CDR3 comprises 15 residues. V lost 0 bases and J lost 9, with 15 bases in between. Germline V gene data show CDR1 as LNHNV and CDR2 as YYDKDF (reference sequence). The CDR3 loop is CATSRDRAEGGIQYF. For the CDR3, the DNA is TGTGCCACCAGCAGAGATCGGGCCGAAGGAGGCATTCAGTACTTC.

The chain employs TRBV19 and TRBJ2-1; 11 nucleotides agree with TRBD2. The germline V gene has CDR1 LNHDA and CDR2 SQIVND (reference sequence). CDR3 length equals 14 residues. After removal of 7 bases from V and 6 bases from J, the junction contained 5 bases not matched to a gene. The CDR3 sequence is CASIGTSGSNEQFF. For the CDR3, the DNA is TGTGCCAGTATTGGGACTAGCGGATCCAATGAGCAGTTCTTC.

This clonotype was seen ten or more times. The chain joins TRBV7-9 to TRBJ2-5; 11 nucleotides agree with TRBD2. Germline V gene lookup returns CDR1 SEHNR and CDR2 FQNEAQ (reference sequence). Unmatched junction bases numbered 6, after V lost 5 bases and J lost 4 bases. The CDR3 spans 15 residues. The CDR3 DNA reads TGTGCCAGCAGCAAAGTAGCGGGAGGGCCAGAGACCCAGTACTTC. This gives the protein CASSKVAGGPETQYF.

Ten or more counts support this clonotype. This chain links TRBV6-5 with TRBJ1-1, with a tentative D call TRBD1 (6 bases). Trimming left V 8 bases short and J 5 bases short, with 15 bases between. Per germline, CDR1 MNHEY and CDR2 SVGAGI. CDR3 length: 13 amino acids. Here the CDR3 DNA reads TGTGCCAGCTTCCTAGGAGGGGGAACTGAAGCTTTCTTT. Its translation: CASFLGGGTEAFF.

This clonotype was counted ten times or more. This rearrangement joins TRBV6-5 to TRBJ1-1, with D unresolved. This CDR3 is built from 15 residues. V was pared by 7 bases and J by 0 bases, with 15 bases between. Per germline, CDR1 MNHEY and CDR2 SVGAGI. CDR3: CASIDWRRMNTEAFF. The CDR3 DNA is TGTGCCAGCATCGACTGGAGGAGGATGAACACTGAAGCTTTCTTT.

Comments on this clonotype: This could be a read error, since a much larger clone is one nucleotide away. V gene TRBV29-1 combines with J gene TRBJ1-3; 10 bases are a match to TRBD1. In germline, CDR1 is SQVTM, CDR2 ANQGSEA. The CDR3 covers 14 residues. The CDR3 reads CSVTGGESGNTMYF. The CDR3 DNA reads as TGCAGCGTGACAGGGGGCGAAAGCGGAAACACCATGTATTTT.